Reported below is one T cell receptor (beta chain). Its antigen is not known. This record belongs to a study of T cells in pancreatic ductal adenocarcinoma. V was clipped by 3 bases and J by 5 bases, with 8 bases between them. CDR1 and CDR2 from the germline V gene are SGHTA and FQGNSA. The CDR3 covers 13 residues. Surgery without prior neoadjuvant therapy was the treatment of the selected pancreatic ductal adenocarcinoma patients. The repertoire was sequenced with immunoSEQ multiplex PCR; TCRdb's copy has only in-frame clones and lacks some. Here the sample spans 97,000 or so clones, about 96% being singletons. General observations from the study: Tumors hold more CD45RO+ effector T cells, which may bias toward lower diversity. Blood had more productive templates and about 8-fold more unique clonotypes than tumor. Tumor and blood clonality did not differ significantly, about 0.1 versus 0.07.

The sequenced sample was PBMCs. The gene calls are TRBV7-2 and TRBJ2-1; TRBD2 might be the D (5 bases). This receptor was obtained from a human donor with pancreatic ductal adenocarcinoma. The CDR3 loop is CASSLRVDNEQFF. CDR3 nucleotides: TGTGCCAGCAGCTTGCGGGTCGACAATGAGCAGTTCTTC.